A single sample gave rise to the 9 T cell receptor beta chains below, sequenced in a study of graft-versus-host responses after intestinal transplantation. TCRdb's table, derived via immunoSEQ multiplex PCR, lists solely in-frame clones and lacks some. The sample includes 80,000 to 100,000 clones, around 92% of them seen just once. The antigens for these receptors are not known. Specimen: unstimulated CD8+ T cells sorted from spleen or lymph node cells, collected before transplant. All receptors come from a human donor who was the organ donor for an intestinal transplant.

The V gene is TRBV10-2, the J gene TRBJ2-7; 10 nucleotides agree with TRBD2. The CDR3 is 15 residues long. Unmatched junction bases numbered 6, after V lost 3 bases and J lost 4 bases. In germline, CDR1 is WSHSY, CDR2 SAAADI. The CDR3 region is CASSEPLAGVYEQYF. The CDR3 nucleotides are TGCGCCAGCAGTGAACCCCTAGCGGGAGTTTACGAGCAGTACTTC.

The chain links TRBV11-2 to TRBJ2-5; a possible D gene is TRBD2 (5 bases). From germline, CDR1 is SGHAT and CDR2 FQNNGV. The CDR3 is 14 residues long. Trimming took off 3 bases at V and 8 bases at J, with 16 bases between the two ends. CDR3 region: CASSFAEGSLTQYF. CDR3 DNA sequence: TGTGCCAGCAGCTTTGCTGAGGGTTCTCTAACCCAGTACTTC. Variable domain in full (rest from reference TRBV11-2 and TRBJ2-5): EAGVAQSPRYKIIEKRQSVAFWCNPISGHATLYWYQQILGQGPKLLIQFQNNGVVDDSQLPKDRFSAERLKGVDSTLKIQPAKLEDSAVYLCASSFAEGSLTQYFGPGTRLLVL.

The V call is TRBV7-9, the J call TRBJ2-3; maybe TRBD2 (5 bases). Germline lookup yields CDR1 SEHNR and CDR2 FQNEAQ (reference sequence). The CDR3 totals 12 residues. V lost 5 bases to trimming and J lost 4 bases, with 7 bases between them. CDR3 sequence: CASSHGADTQYF. CDR3 DNA sequence: TGTGCCAGCAGCCACGGGGCAGATACGCAGTATTTT. The entire variable domain, with the rest obtained from reference TRBV7-9 and TRBJ2-3, is as follows: DTGVSQNPRHKITKRGQNVTFRCDPISEHNRLYWYRQTLGQGPEFLTYFQNEAQLEKSRLLSDRFSAERPKGSFSTLEIQRTEQGDSAMYLCASSHGADTQYFGPGTRLTVL.

V is TRBV7-8 and J is TRBJ1-5; D is possibly TRBD1 (6 bases). This CDR3 has 15 amino acids. V was cut by 5 bases and J by 7 bases, with 18 bases left in between. CDR1 is SGHVS and CDR2 is FQNEAQ in the germline V gene. The CDR3 region has the DNA TGTGCCAGCAGCCCCCATGGCGGGGGGGGCCAGCCCCAGCATTTT. Amino acids: CASSPHGGGGQPQHF.

This chain joins TRBV11-2 and TRBJ2-1, with 10 nucleotides matching TRBD2. V was pared by 5 bases and J by 7 bases, with 11 bases of the junction left unmatched. Looked up from germline, CDR1 is SGHAT and CDR2 is FQNNGV. The CDR3 length is 16 residues. The CDR3 DNA is TGTGCCAGCAGCGAGGAAGCGGGGGGGCAGTTAAATGAGCAGTTCTTC. Its protein is CASSEEAGGQLNEQFF.

The chain couples TRBV7-4 to TRBJ1-2, with TRBD1 matching 11 bases. The V and J ends lost 0 bases and 5 bases, in that order; junction bases with no gene match: 8. The CDR3 loop spans 17 amino acids. CDR1 and CDR2 (germline): SGHVT, SQSDAQ. For the CDR3, the DNA is TGTGCCAGCAGCTTAGCATTGGGACAGGGGGAAACTTATGGCTACACCTTC. Amino acids: CASSLALGQGETYGYTF.

This sequence joins TRBV10-1 and TRBJ2-2; the match to TRBD1 covers 7 bases. The V segment lost 5 bases and the J segment 4 bases; nucleotides outside the gene matches: 16. The V gene's germline CDR1 is WNHNN and CDR2 SYGVQD (reference sequence). The CDR3 sequence is 18 residues long. CDR3 loop: CASSSERPRDRATGELFF. In DNA, the CDR3 is TGCGCCAGCAGTTCAGAGCGACCACGGGACAGAGCCACCGGGGAGCTGTTTTTT.

The chain combines TRBV19 with TRBJ2-2; 7 bases map to TRBD1. Germline loops: CDR1 LNHDA, CDR2 SQIVND (reference sequence). After removal of 4 bases from V and 1 base from J, the junction contained 9 bases not matched to a gene. The CDR3 is 17 residues long. CDR3 sequence: CASSTRQGLLNTGELFF. CDR3 bases: TGTGCCAGTAGTACCCGACAGGGTCTGTTGAACACCGGGGAGCTGTTTTTT. The full variable domain, with the rest looked up from reference TRBV19 and TRBJ2-2, is DGGITQSPKYLFRKEGQNVTLSCEQNLNHDAMYWYRQDPGQGLRLIYYSQIVNDFQKGDIAEGYSVSREKKESFPLTVTSAQKNPTAFYLCASSTRQGLLNTGELFFGEGSRLTVL.

The chain recombines TRBV5-8 with TRBJ2-5; D not certain. The CDR3 extends over 12 amino acids. The germline gives CDR1 SGHTS, CDR2 YDEGEE. V was cut by 0 bases and J by 5 bases, with 5 bases left in between. Written as DNA, the CDR3 is TGTGCCAGCAGCTTGGCCCCTGAGACCCAGTACTTC. This sequence encodes CASSLAPETQYF.